This record covers a single T cell receptor (beta chain). Antigen unknown. This entry comes from a study of T cell responses to AZD1222 COVID-19 vaccine. General observations from the study: Spike-specific TCR breadth and depth both grew after two AZD1222 doses. It should be noted that donors were predominantly white British and more often female, and clonal diversity was possibly underestimated. Repertoire sampling was restricted to post-peak T cell response timepoints. Across the whole spike, CD4 TCRs peaked at regions 160-218 and 743-854.

Here immunoSEQ multiplex PCR was the method, and the copy in TCRdb shows in-frame clones only, minus some. Found here are under 200,000 clones, 87% of them singletons; the top ten hold around 1.1%. The CDR3 is 13 residues long. V lost 8 bases and J 2 bases, leaving 12 bases between the germline ends. CDR1 and CDR2 (germline): LNHDA, SQIVND (reference sequence). The input for sequencing was peripheral blood, taken 28 days after the second AZD1222 dose. The chain combines TRBV19 with TRBJ1-2, with D perhaps matching TRBD1 (6 bases). The clonotype was recovered from an adult who received the AZD1222 COVID-19 vaccine. The CDR3 sequence is CASATGPNYGYTF. The CDR3 DNA reads as TGTGCCAGTGCCACAGGGCCGAACTATGGCTACACCTTC.